The entry that follows covers one T cell receptor (beta chain) sequence. Its antigen remains undetermined. Nothing much larger sits one base from this clone, and base qualities are not available. These data originate in a study of post-analysis software for immune sequencing data (dated by TCRdb to about 2015). The study in broad terms: Disease courses on record covered relapsing-remitting, secondary progressive and progressive-relapsing multiple sclerosis, though some patients had no subtype annotation. The patient repertoires were compared against approximately twelve previously published healthy control repertoires obtained from donors aged about 6 to 26 years. A subset of samples was prepared in parallel using single-end sample barcoding, then pooled and co-amplified after Illumina adapter ligation. The research as a whole found: Significantly lower normalized Chao1 diversity was found in multiple sclerosis patients than in controls, suggesting substantial peripheral T-cell clonal expansion. Direct clustering with F measure revealed strong co-clustering of samples prepared in the same batch, which led to a batch-effect correction. Patients showed significantly higher frequencies than controls for five TRBV segments, among them TRBV5-6, TRBV5-1 and TRBV20-1. The multiple sclerosis patient group was slightly younger than the control group.

To demonstrate the VDJtools post-analysis software, the study profiled TCR beta repertoires from the peripheral blood of about 13 young patients with multiple sclerosis. The multiple sclerosis patients were children and adolescents ranging in age from roughly 6 to 16 years. The CDR3 runs 13 amino acids, cysteine and phenylalanine included. Solely the CDR3 DNA is kept, with 39 bases framed from the first base. The germline V gene specifies SGHAT as CDR1 and FQNNGV as CDR2. V gives up 5 bases and J gives up 4 bases, and the segment between their germline ends measures 12 bases. Library preparation used PCR. Instrument on record: Illumina HiSeq 2500. Unique molecular identifiers were incorporated into TCR beta cDNA libraries to reduce PCR and sequencing biases. About 500,000 cDNA molecules were obtained per 1 to 10 million input T cells, so each molecule approximated one T cell. The patient libraries were prepared and sequenced using the same protocol as the earlier healthy control dataset. Samples belonging to the same batch were prepared together, multiplexed and sequenced on a shared HiSeq lane. From the authors' description of their analysis: MIGEC handled the raw barcoded reads, throwing out single-read molecular identifier groups before consensus assembly and CDR3 extraction. VDJtools was used for post-analysis of the clonotype tables, with diversity normalized by down-sampling every dataset to the smallest sample size. To correct batch-related cross-sample contamination, repertoire overlap clustering matched CDR3 amino acid sequences but not nucleotide sequences. Using fastp at Q25 and MiXCR, TCRdb reprocessed the public reads and kept productive beta chains. Rows matching on CDR3 protein sequence are summarized as one entry with the most common DNA and genes. TCRdb, not the original authors, processed these V and J calls. The sample profile shows hundreds of thousands of distinct CDR3 sequences; 25% to 30% of them were found once. The ten largest clones capture 0.56% of the sample.

The V gene is TRBV11-2 and the J gene is TRBJ2-7, and perhaps TRBD1 as D gene, on 6 matching bases. Sequencing used blood. The source is a girl aged 10 to 17 with multiple sclerosis. The DNA sequence follows: TGTGCCAGCAGCCTCGGGACATTTTACGAGCAGTACTTC. Its protein is CASSLGTFYEQYF. The CDR3, completed at both ends by the reference TRBV11-2 and TRBJ2-7 genes, gives the full variable domain EAGVAQSPRYKIIEKRQSVAFWCNPISGHATLYWYQQILGQGPKLLIQFQNNGVVDDSQLPKDRFSAERLKGVDSTLKIQPAKLEDSAVYLCASSLGTFYEQYFGPGTRLTVT.